These 9 T cell receptor beta chains share one sample of origin, sequenced in a study of blood T cell repertoires in COVID-19. TCRdb's table, derived via immunoSEQ multiplex PCR, lists solely in-frame clones and lacks some. The sample carries 300,000 to 350,000 clones, nearly 90% recorded once. Material for sequencing was PBMCs or T cells enriched from blood (not recorded which). The receptors derive from a woman between 18 and 29 years old with acute COVID-19.

The genes are TRBV5-6 and TRBJ2-7; 11 bases fit TRBD1. The CDR3 runs 19 residues. V was clipped by 3 bases and J by 2 bases; unmatched bases: 16. Germline loops: CDR1 SGHDT, CDR2 YYEEEE. The CDR3 region is CASSYRTGGFGSRTYEQYF. In nucleotides, the CDR3 is TGTGCCAGCAGCTACAGGACAGGGGGCTTCGGGAGCAGGACCTACGAGCAGTACTTC. Full variable domain (outside the CDR3, taken from reference TRBV5-6 and TRBJ2-7): DAGVTQSPTHLIKTRGQQVTLRCSPKSGHDTVSWYQQALGQGPQFIFQYYEEEERQRGNFPDRFSGHQFPNYSSELNVNALLLGDSALYLCASSYRTGGFGSRTYEQYFGPGTRLTVT.

The CDR3 sequence is CASSLGGTSDNEQFF. CDR3 in DNA: TGCGCCAGCAGCTTGGGGGGGACTAGCGACAATGAGCAGTTCTTC. This chain connects TRBV5-1 to TRBJ2-1; TRBD2 agrees at 10 bases. Germline V gives CDR1 SGHRS, CDR2 YFSETQ. This CDR3 contains 15 residues. After removal of 0 bases from V and 5 bases from J, the junction contained 2 bases not matched to a gene.

This chain links TRBV28 with TRBJ1-2; unclear D gene. V lost 3 bases and J lost 2, with 22 bases in between. This CDR3 comprises 18 residues. Looked up from germline, CDR1 is MDHEN and CDR2 is SYDVKM. This CDR3 reads CASSFRSLYPSGNYGYTF. The DNA for the CDR3 is TGTGCCAGCAGTTTCCGTAGTCTTTATCCCTCGGGAAACTATGGCTACACCTTC.

The rearrangement uses TRBV11-1 and TRBJ2-7, with D possibly being TRBD2 (6 bases). CDR1 SGHAT and CDR2 FQDESV come from the germline V gene (reference sequence). The CDR3 is 15 residues long. Trimming removed 4 bases from V and 6 bases from J, with 19 bases in between. The CDR3 DNA follows: TGTGCCAGCAGCTCCGCTCGGGACTTCCTAGGCGAGCAGTACTTC. The encoded protein is CASSSARDFLGEQYF.

The rearrangement uses TRBV6-1 and TRBJ1-1, with D possibly matching TRBD1 (5 bases). CDR1 MNHNS and CDR2 SASEGT come from the germline V gene. This CDR3 contains 13 residues. Trimming removed 3 bases at V and 6 bases at J, with 11 bases between. The CDR3, as DNA: TGTGCCAGCAGTGAGCTGCGGGGCTCTGAAGCTTTCTTT. This sequence encodes CASSELRGSEAFF.

This clone has only one observation. The CDR3 nucleotides read TGCGCCAGCAGCTGGCAAACAGATACGCAGTATTTT. Amino acid sequence: CASSWQTDTQYF. The chain uses TRBV5-1 and TRBJ2-3, with D hard to call. The CDR3 is 12 residues long. V was shortened by 3 bases and J by 3 bases, with 5 bases between the two germline ends. Germline CDR1 is SGHRS and CDR2 is YFSETQ.

The rearrangement uses TRBV7-3 and TRBJ2-3; TRBD2 might be the D (5 bases). V shed 3 bases and J shed 4 bases, with 14 bases lying between them. The germline CDR1 and CDR2 sequences are SGHTA and FQGTGA. The CDR3 spans 15 residues. The CDR3 protein is CASSFESSPSDTQYF. CDR3 sequence (DNA): TGTGCCAGCAGCTTTGAGTCTAGCCCTTCAGATACGCAGTATTTT.

This sequence joins TRBV2 and TRBJ1-5; D possibly corresponds to TRBD1 (5 bases). Deletions cut 8 bases from V and 5 bases from J, with 22 bases between. Per the germline V gene, CDR1 is SNHLY and CDR2 is FYNNEI. This CDR3 is 16 amino acids long. In DNA form, the CDR3 reads TGTGCCAGCCGGCATAGAACAGGTCATTATGATCAGCCCCAGCATTTT. This sequence encodes CASRHRTGHYDQPQHF.

This clone appeared a single time. The chain is built from TRBV4-1 and TRBJ2-4; weak D call: TRBD1 (6 bases). This CDR3 region has 20 residues. The germline V and J ends were trimmed by 0 bases and 0 bases, with 21 bases remaining between them. Germline lookup yields CDR1 MGHRA and CDR2 YSYEKL. CDR3 in DNA: TGCGCCAGCAGCCAAGATAGTCAGGACAGAGCCCATTTAGCCAAAAACATTCAGTACTTC. Translated: CASSQDSQDRAHLAKNIQYF.